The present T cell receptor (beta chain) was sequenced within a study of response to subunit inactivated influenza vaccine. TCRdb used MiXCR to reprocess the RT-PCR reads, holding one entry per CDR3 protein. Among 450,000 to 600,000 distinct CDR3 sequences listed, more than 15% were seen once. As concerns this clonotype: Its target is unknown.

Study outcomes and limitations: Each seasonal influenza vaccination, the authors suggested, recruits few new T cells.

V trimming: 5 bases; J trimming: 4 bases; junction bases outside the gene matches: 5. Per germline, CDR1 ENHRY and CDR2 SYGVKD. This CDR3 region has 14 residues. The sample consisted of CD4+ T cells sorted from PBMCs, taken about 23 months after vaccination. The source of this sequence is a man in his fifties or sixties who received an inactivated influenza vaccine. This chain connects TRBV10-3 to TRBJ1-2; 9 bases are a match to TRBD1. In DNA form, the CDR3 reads TGTGCCATCAGTCGGGACAGGGAGGGCTATGGCTACACCTTC. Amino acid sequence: CAISRDREGYGYTF.